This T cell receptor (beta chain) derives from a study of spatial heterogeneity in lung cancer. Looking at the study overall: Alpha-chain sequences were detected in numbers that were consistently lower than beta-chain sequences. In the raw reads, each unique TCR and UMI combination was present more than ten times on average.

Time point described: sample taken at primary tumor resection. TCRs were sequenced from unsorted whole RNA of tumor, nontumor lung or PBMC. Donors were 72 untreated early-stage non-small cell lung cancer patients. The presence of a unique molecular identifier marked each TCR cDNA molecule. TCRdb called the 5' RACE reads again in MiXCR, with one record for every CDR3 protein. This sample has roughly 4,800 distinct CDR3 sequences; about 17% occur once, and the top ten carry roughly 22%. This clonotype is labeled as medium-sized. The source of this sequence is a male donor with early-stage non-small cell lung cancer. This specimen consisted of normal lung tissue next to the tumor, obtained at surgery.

The DNA of the CDR3 is TGTGCCAGCAGCCAAGATCCAGGGAAGTTGGGAAACATTCAGTACTTC. This translates into CASSQDPGKLGNIQYF. This chain joins TRBV3-1 and TRBJ2-4, with D perhaps matching TRBD1 (5 bases). The CDR3 has 16 residues. Trimming cost V 0 bases and J 6 bases, with 15 bases left between them. Germline V gene sequence: CDR1 LGHDT, CDR2 YNNKEL (reference sequence).